This T cell receptor beta chain was identified in a study of memory CD4+ T cells and cytomegalovirus serostatus. Single viable CD3+CD4+CD8-CD45RO+ cells were sorted as the memory CD4+ T cells. The CDR3 runs to 14 residues. CDR1 and CDR2 (germline): SEHNR, FQNEAQ (reference sequence). V lost 7 bases to trimming and J lost 8 bases, with 17 bases between them. Some clones are missing from TCRdb's copy, which holds only in-frame ones; the method was immunoSEQ multiplex PCR. The sample consists of 80,000 to 100,000 clones, 80% of them appearing once. The V call is TRBV7-9, the J call TRBJ1-4; D call uncertain. This TCR derives from an adult in good health and CMV-seropositive. The source material was memory CD4+ T cells from blood. Written as DNA, the CDR3 is TGTGCCAGCACCTCCTCAGGAGGAGGAGAAAAACTGTTTTTT. This encodes CASTSSGGGEKLFF.